This T cell receptor (beta chain) appears in the sequencing data of a study of beta chain features in type 1 diabetes. Study-level background: Patients looked much like healthy donors when it came to age, gender and cell yields. General study points: TCRB CDR3s were moderately but significantly shorter in Type 1 diabetes patients in all four CD4+ subsets. Any HLA effect on TCRB rearrangement was left unresolved by small sub-analyses.

With V trimmed by 4 bases and J by 10 bases, 6 bases remained unmatched. The germline V gene encodes CDR1 SGHTA and CDR2 FQGNSA. This CDR3 is 13 amino acids long. CD4+ naive, central memory, regulatory and stem cell-like memory subsets were isolated by sorting on CD45RO/CCR7/CD25/CD127/CD95/CD27. Expressed TCRB transcripts were sequenced because the entire RNA isolate underwent reverse transcription. This table comes from immunoSEQ multiplex PCR, and its TCRdb copy is limited to in-frame clones, with some not included. The profile covers approximately 170,000 clones, with approximately 9.1% appearing a single time and under 2.5% taken by the ten largest. Concerning this clone: The antigen is undetermined.

The sequenced material came from central memory CD4+ T cells from blood. This chain links TRBV7-2 with TRBJ2-2, with 7 bases that match TRBD2. The TCR comes from a young woman in good health. The CDR3 DNA is TGTGCCAGCAGCTCCGGGGGAGGGTTGGAGCTGTTTTTT. This encodes CASSSGGGLELFF.